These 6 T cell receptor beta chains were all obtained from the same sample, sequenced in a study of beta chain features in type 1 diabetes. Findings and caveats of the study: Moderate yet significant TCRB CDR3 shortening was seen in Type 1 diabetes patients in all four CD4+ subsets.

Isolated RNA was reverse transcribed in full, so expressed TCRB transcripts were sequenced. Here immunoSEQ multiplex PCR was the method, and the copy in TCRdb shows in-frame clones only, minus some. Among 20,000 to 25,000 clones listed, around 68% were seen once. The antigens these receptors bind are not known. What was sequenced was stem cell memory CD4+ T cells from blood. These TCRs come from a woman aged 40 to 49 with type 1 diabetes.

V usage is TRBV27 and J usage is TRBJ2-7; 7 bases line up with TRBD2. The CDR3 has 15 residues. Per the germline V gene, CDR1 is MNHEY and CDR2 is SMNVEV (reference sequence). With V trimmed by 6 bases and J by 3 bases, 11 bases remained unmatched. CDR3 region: CASRAQTSRIYEQYF. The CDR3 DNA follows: TGTGCCAGCAGAGCGCAGACTAGCCGAATCTACGAGCAGTACTTC.

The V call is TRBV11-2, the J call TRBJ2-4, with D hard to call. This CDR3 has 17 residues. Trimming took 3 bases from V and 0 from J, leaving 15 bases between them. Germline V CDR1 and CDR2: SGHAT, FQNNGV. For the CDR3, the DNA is TGTGCCAGCAGCTTCCTTAACACCGCCCTAGCCAAAAACATTCAGTACTTC. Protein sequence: CASSFLNTALAKNIQYF.

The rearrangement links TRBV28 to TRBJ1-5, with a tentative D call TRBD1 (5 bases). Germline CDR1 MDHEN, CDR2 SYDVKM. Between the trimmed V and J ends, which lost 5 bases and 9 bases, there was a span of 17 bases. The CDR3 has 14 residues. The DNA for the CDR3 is TGTGCCAGCAGTCCGGGGGGGTCTGTTCGGCCCCAGCATTTT. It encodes CASSPGGSVRPQHF.

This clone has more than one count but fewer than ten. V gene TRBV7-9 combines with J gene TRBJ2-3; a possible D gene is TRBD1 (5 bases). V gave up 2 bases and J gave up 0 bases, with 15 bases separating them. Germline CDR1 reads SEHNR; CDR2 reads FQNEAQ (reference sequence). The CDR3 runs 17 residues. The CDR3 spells CASSLTKGLSSTDTQYF. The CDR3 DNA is TGTGCCAGCAGCTTAACGAAGGGGCTGTCTAGCACAGATACGCAGTATTTT.

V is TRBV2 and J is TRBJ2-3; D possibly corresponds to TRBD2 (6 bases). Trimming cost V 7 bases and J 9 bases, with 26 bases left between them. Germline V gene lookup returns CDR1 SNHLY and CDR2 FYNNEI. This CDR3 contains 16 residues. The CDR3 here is CASNAGKSTGSGTQYF. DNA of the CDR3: TGTGCCAGCAATGCAGGGAAGTCAACCGGGAGCGGAACGCAGTATTTT.

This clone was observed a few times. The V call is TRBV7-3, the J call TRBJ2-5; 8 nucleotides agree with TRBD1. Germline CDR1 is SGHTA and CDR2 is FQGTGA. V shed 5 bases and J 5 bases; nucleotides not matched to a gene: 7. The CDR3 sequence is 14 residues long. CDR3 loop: CASSTSGGRETQYF. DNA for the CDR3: TGTGCCAGCAGCACCTCAGGGGGCCGGGAGACCCAGTACTTC.